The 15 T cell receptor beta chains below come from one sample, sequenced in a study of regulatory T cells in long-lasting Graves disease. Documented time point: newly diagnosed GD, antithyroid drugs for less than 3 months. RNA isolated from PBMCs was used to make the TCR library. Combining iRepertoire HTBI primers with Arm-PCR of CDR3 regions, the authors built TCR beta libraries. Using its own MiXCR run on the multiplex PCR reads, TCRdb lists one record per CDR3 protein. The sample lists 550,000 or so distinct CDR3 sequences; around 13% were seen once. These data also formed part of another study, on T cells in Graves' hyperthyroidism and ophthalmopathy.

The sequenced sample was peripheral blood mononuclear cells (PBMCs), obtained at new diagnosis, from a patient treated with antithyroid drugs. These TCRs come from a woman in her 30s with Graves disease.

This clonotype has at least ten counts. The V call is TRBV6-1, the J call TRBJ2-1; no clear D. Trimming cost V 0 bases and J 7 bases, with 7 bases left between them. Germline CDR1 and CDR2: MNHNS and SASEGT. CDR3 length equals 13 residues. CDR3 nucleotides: TGTGCCAGCAGTGAAGCGCTTTTGAATGAGCAGTTCTTC. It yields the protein CASSEALLNEQFF.

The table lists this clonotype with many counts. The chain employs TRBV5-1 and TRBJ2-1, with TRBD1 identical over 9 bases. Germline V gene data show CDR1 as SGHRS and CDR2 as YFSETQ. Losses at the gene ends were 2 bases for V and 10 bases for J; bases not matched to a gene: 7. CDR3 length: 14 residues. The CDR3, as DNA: TGCGCCAGCAGCTTCGGGACAGGGCCGGGGGAGCAGTTCTTC. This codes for CASSFGTGPGEQFF.

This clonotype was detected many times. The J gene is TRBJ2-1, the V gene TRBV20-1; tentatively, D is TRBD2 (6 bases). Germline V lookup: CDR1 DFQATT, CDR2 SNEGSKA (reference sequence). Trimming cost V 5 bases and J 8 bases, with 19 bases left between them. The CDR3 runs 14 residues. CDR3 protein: CSAPRDWTLDEQFF. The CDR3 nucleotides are TGCAGTGCTCCGAGGGACTGGACCCTCGATGAGCAGTTCTTC.

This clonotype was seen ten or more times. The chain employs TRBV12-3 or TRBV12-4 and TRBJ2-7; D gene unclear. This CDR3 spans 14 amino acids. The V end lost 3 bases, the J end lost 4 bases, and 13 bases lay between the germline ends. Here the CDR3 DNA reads TGTGCCAGCAGTTTCAACCAGCAGTCTTACGAGCAGTACTTC. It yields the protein CASSFNQQSYEQYF.

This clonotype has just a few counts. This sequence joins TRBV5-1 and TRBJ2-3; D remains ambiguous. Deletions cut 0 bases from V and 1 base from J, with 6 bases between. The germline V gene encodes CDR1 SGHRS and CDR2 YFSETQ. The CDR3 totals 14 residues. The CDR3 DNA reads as TGCGCCAGCAGCTTGGAAGCCGGCACAGATACGCAGTATTTT. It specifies CASSLEAGTDTQYF. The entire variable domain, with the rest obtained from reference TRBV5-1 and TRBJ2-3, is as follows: KAGVTQTPRYLIKTRGQQVTLSCSPISGHRSVSWYQQTPGQGLQFLFEYFSETQRNKGNFPGRFSGRQFSNSRSEMNVSTLELGDSALYLCASSLEAGTDTQYFGPGTRLTVL.

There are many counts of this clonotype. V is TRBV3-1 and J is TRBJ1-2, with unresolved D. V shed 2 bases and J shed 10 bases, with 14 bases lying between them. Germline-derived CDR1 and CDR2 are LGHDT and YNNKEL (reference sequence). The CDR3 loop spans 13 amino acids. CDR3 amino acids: CASSQRYSDNYTF. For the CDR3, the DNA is TGTGCCAGCAGCCAACGTTATTCTGATAACTACACCTTC.

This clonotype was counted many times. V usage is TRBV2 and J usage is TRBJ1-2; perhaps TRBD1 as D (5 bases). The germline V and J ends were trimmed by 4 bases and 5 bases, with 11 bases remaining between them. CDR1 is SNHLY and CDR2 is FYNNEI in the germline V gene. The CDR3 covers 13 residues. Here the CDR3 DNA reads TGTGCCAGCAGTGGGGGGGTGAGGTATGGCTACACCTTC. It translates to CASSGGVRYGYTF.

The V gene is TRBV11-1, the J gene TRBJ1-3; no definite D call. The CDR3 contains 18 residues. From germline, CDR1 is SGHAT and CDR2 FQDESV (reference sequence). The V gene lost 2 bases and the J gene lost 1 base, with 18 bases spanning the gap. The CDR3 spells CASSLQRTLSFSGNTIYF. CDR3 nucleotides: TGTGCCAGCAGCTTACAACGGACGTTGAGCTTTTCTGGAAACACCATATATTTT. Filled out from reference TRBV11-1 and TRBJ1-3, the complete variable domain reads EAEVAQSPRYKITEKSQAVAFWCDPISGHATLYWYRQILGQGPELLVQFQDESVVDDSQLPKDRFSAERLKGVDSTLKIQPAELGDSAMYLCASSLQRTLSFSGNTIYFGEGSWLTVV.

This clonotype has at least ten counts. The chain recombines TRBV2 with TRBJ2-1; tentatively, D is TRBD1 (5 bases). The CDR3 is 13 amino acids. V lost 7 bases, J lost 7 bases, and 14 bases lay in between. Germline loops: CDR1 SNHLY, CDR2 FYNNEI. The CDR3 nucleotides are TGTGCCAGCAAACTGTGGGGCTGGAATGAGCAGTTCTTC. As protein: CASKLWGWNEQFF.

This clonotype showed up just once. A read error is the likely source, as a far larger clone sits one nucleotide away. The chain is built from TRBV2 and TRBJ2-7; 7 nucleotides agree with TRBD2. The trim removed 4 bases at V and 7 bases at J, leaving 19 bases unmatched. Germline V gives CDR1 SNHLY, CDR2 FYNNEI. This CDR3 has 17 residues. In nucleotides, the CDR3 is TGTGCCAGCAGTGCGGGGGGTGGGAGGCCAAACGAGAATGAGCAGTACTTC. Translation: CASSAGGGRPNENEQYF.

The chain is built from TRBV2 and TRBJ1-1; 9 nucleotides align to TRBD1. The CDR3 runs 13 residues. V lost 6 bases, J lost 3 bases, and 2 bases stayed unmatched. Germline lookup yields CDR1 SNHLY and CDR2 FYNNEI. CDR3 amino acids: CASSGTGHTEAFF. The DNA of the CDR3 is TGTGCCAGCAGCGGGACAGGGCACACTGAAGCTTTCTTT.

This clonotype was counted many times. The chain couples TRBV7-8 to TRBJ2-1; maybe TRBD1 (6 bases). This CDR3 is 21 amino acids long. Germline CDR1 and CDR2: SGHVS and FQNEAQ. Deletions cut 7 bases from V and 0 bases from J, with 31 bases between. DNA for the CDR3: TGTGCCAGCACCCCCGAGGGGGTGGTAGCCCATTTTACCCTCTCCTACAATGAGCAGTTCTTC. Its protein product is CASTPEGVVAHFTLSYNEQFF.

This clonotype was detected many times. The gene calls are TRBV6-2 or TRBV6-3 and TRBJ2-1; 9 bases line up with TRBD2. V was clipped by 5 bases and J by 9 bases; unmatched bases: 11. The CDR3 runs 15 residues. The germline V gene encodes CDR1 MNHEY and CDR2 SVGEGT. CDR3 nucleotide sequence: TGTGCCAGCAGTGACTTAGCGGGAGTAACCGTTGAGCAGTTCTTC. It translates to CASSDLAGVTVEQFF.

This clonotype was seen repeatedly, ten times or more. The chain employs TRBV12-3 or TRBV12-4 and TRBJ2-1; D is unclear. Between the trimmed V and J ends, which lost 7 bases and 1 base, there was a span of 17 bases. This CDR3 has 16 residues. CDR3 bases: TGTGCCAGCATATCTTTTTCGGGCCTATCCTACAATGAGCAGTTCTTC. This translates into CASISFSGLSYNEQFF.

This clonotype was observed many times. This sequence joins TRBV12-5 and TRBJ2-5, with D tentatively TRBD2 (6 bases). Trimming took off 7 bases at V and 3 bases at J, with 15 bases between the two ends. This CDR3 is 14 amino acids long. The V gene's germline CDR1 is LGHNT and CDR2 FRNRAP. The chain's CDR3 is CASAPFSGEETQYF. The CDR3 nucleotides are TGTGCTAGTGCCCCCTTTAGCGGAGAAGAGACCCAGTACTTC.